The source of this T cell receptor beta chain is a study of graft-versus-host responses after intestinal transplantation. Study as a whole: Recipients underwent multivisceral, liver-intestinal, or isolated intestinal transplants.

This clone came up once. Its matching antigen is unknown. Time point noted: postoperative day 105 after intestinal transplantation (dayNNNN = postoperative day). Study-wide results and limits: The marrow of recipients harbored GvH clones, and ileum or blood showed some of them first.

With V trimmed by 2 bases and J by 2 bases, 12 bases remained unmatched. The CDR3 is 18 amino acids. The germline gives CDR1 SGHRS, CDR2 YFSETQ. Using immunoSEQ multiplex PCR, the repertoire was profiled, and TCRdb retains in-frame clones only, with some absent. The sample yields some 10,000 clones, approximately 90% seen once. This specimen was PBMCs, taken 105 days after intestinal transplantation. This chain uses TRBV5-1 with TRBJ2-2, with 7 bases aligning to TRBD2. The origin of this receptor is a human patient who received an intestinal transplant, so some T cells may come from the graft donor. The CDR3 nucleotides read TGCGCCAGCAGCTTTAGTTTACTGGCGGGAGTTAACACCGGGGAGCTGTTTTTT. Translation: CASSFSLLAGVNTGELFF.